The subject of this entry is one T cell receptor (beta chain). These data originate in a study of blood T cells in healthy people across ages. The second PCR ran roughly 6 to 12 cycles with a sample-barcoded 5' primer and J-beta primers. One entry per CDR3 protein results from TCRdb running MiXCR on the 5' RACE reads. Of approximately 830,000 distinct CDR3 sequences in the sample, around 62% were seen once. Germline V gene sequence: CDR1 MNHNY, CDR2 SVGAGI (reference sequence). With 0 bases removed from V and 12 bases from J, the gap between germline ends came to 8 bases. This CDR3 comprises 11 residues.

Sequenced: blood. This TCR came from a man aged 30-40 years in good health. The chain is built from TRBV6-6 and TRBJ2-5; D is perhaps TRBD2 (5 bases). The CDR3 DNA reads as TGTGCCAGCAGTTACTCGACGGGGAAGTACTTC. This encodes CASSYSTGKYF.